This T cell receptor beta chain derives from a study of blood T cell repertoires in COVID-19. Study as a whole: COVID-19 samples collected from the United States, Italy and Spain covered acute and convalescent phases. Sample material is recorded as cDNA or gDNA derived from T cells, B-cell-depleted T cells, or PBMCs.

Seattle patients were enrolled while actively infected and followed longitudinally. CDR3 length: 14 residues. CDR1 and CDR2 (germline): SGDLS, YYNGEE. Trimming pared 0 bases from V and 4 bases from J, leaving 9 bases between. Original processing methods: Reference gene primer amplification gave estimated nucleated cell counts. Profiled with immunoSEQ multiplex PCR; TCRdb holds only in-frame clones, not every one. The V and J calls and clone size were taken over from that table, and D and trimming were inferred from the DNA. The data hold approximately 290,000 clones, with approximately 85% observed a single time.

The clonotype originates from a human donor with COVID-19, enrolled during active disease. The donor label of this sample is uncertain. The J gene is TRBJ2-3, the V gene TRBV9, with D perhaps matching TRBD2 (6 bases). Specimen: peripheral blood. CDR3 region: CASSVGLVPDTQYF. For the CDR3, the DNA is TGTGCCAGCAGCGTAGGACTAGTGCCAGATACGCAGTATTTT.